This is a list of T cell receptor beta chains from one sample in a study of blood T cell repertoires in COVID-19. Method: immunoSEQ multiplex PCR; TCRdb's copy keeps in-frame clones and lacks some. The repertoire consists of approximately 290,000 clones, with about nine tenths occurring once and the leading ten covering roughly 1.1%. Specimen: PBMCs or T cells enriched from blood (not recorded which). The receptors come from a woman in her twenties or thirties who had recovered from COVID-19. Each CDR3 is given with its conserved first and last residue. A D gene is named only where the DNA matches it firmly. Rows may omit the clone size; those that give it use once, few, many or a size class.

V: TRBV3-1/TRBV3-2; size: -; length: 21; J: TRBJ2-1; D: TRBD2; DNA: TGTGCCAGCAGCCAAGAAGAGGGGCGGGTTGGACTAGCGGGAGGGCCCAATGAGCAGTTCTTC; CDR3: CASSQEEGRVGLAGGPNEQFF
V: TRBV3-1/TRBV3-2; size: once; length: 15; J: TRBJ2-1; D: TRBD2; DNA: TGTGCCAGCAGCCCTAGCGGGGTCTCCTACAATGAGCAGTTCTTC; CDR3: CASSPSGVSYNEQFF
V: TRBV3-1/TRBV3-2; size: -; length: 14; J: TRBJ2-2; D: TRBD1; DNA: TGTGCCAGCAGCCTACCGGGACAGCTCTTGGAGCTGTTTTTT; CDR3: CASSLPGQLLELFF
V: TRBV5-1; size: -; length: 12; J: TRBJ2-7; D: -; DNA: TGCGCCAGCAGACAAACGTCCGACGAGCAGTACTTC; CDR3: CASRQTSDEQYF
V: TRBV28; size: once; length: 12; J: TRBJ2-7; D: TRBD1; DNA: TGTGCCAGCAGGAGGGACAGCTACGAGCAGTACTTC; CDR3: CASRRDSYEQYF
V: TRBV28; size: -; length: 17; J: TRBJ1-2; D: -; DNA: TGTGCCAGCAGTTTATCGGCAATGACGACTCCCAACTATGGCTACACCTTC; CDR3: CASSLSAMTTPNYGYTF
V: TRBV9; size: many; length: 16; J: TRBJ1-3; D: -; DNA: TGTGCCAGCAGCTACGGACAGAGTAGTGTCGGAAACACCATATATTTT; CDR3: CASSYGQSSVGNTIYF
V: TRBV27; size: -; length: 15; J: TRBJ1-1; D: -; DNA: TGTGCCAGCAGTTTGTCTGTCGGAGCAAGCACTGAAGCTTTCTTT; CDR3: CASSLSVGASTEAFF
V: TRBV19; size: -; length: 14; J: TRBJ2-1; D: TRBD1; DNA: TGTGCCAGTCGGGACAGGGTCGGATACAATGAGCAGTTCTTC; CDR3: CASRDRVGYNEQFF
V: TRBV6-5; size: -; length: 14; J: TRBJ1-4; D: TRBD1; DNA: TGTGCCACAATTCTGGGACAGGGTACTGAAAAACTGTTTTTT; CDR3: CATILGQGTEKLFF
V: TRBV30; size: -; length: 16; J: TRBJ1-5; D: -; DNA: TGTGCCTGGAGTGTACGCCCCGGACAGACAAATCAGCCCCAGCATTTT; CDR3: CAWSVRPGQTNQPQHF
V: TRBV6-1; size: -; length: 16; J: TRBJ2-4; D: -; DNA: TGTGCCAGCAGTGAAGGGAGTAATGTAGCCAAAAACATTCAGTACTTC; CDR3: CASSEGSNVAKNIQYF
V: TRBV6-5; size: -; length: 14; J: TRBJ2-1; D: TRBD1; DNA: TGTGCCAGCAGTTCGACAGGGGGCGGGAATGAGCAGTTCTTC; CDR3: CASSSTGGGNEQFF
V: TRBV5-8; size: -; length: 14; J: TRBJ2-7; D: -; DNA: TGTGCCAGCAGCGGAAACAGGAGAAACTACGAGCAGTACTTC; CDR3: CASSGNRRNYEQYF
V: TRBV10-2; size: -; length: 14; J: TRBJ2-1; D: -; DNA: TGCGCCAGCAGTCCACTAGTCTCCTACAATGAGCAGTTCTTC; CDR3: CASSPLVSYNEQFF
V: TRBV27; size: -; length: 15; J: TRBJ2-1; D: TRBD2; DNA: TGTGCCAGCAGTTTAATGGCTAGCGGGAACGATGAGCAGTTCTTC; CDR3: CASSLMASGNDEQFF
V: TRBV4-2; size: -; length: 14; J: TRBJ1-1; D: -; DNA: TGTGCCAGCAGCCAAATCAACAGCAACACTGAAGCTTTCTTT; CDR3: CASSQINSNTEAFF
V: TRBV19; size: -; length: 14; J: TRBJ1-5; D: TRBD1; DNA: TGTGCCAGTAGTAGACAGGGGAGGGATCAGCCCCAGCATTTT; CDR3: CASSRQGRDQPQHF
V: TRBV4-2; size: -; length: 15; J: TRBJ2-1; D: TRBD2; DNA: TGTGCCAGCAGCCAAGAAGAGCTAGCGGACAATGAGCAGTTCTTC; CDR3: CASSQEELADNEQFF
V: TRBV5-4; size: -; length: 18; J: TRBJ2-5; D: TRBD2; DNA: TGTGCCAGCAGCCCACCCCCGATAGCGGGAGGGCCGGGCGTGACCCAGTACTTC; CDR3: CASSPPPIAGGPGVTQYF
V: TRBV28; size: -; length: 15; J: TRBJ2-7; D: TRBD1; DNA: TGTGCCAGCAGTCCAAGGACAGGGAGGATCTACGAGCAGTACTTC; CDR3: CASSPRTGRIYEQYF
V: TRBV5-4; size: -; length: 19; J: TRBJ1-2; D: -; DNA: TGTGCCAGCAGCTTGGAAACTGGGCGATACAGGAGAACTAACTATGGCTACACCTTC; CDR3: CASSLETGRYRRTNYGYTF
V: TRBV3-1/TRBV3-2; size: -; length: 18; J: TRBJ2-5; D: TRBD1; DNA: TGTGCCAGCAGAACCGGGACAGGGAACCCTTCGTGGCAAGAGACCCAGTACTTC; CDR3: CASRTGTGNPSWQETQYF
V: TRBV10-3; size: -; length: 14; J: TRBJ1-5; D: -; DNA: TGTGCCATCAGGTCCGAAGGAGAGAATCAGCCCCAGCATTTT; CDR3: CAIRSEGENQPQHF
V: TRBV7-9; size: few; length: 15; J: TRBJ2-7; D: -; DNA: TGTGCCAGCAGCTTAGATGCGGGACTGACCGGCACGCAGTACTTC; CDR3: CASSLDAGLTGTQYF
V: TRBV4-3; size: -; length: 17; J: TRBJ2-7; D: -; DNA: TGCGCCAGCAGCCCTAAGGACGGTAGCGGCAACTCCTACGAGCAGTACTTC; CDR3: CASSPKDGSGNSYEQYF
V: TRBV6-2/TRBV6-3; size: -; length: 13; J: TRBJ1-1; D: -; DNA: TGTGCCAGCAGCGAAGGGGGGAACACTGAAGCTTTCTTT; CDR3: CASSEGGNTEAFF
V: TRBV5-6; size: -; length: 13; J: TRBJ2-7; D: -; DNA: TGTGCCAGCAGCGCGGACAGCTCCTACGAGCAGTACTTC; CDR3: CASSADSSYEQYF
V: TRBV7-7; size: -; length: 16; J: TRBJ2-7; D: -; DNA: TGTGCTAGCAGCTTAGGACGTGGGGCATCTAGGGACGAGCAGTACTTC; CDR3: CASSLGRGASRDEQYF
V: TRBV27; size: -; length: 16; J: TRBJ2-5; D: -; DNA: TGTGCCAGCAGTCTCACGGGAGTACCATACCAAGAGACCCAGTACTTC; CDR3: CASSLTGVPYQETQYF
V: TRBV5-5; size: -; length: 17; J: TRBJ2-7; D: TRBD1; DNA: TGTGCCAGCAGCTATGCTACAAACCGGGACAGGGCCTACGAGCAGTACTTC; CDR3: CASSYATNRDRAYEQYF
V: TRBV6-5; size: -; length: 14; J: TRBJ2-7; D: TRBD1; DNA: TGTGCCAGCAGCCTCCAGACAGGGGCCTACGAGCAGTACTTC; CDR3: CASSLQTGAYEQYF
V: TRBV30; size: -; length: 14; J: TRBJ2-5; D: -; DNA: TGTGCCTGGAGTGTAGGGGGGGCACAAGGGACCCAGTACTTC; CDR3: CAWSVGGAQGTQYF
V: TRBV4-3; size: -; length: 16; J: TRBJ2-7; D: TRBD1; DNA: TGCGCCAGCAGCCAAGGACAGGGGGCCCCAACCTACGAGCAGTACTTC; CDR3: CASSQGQGAPTYEQYF